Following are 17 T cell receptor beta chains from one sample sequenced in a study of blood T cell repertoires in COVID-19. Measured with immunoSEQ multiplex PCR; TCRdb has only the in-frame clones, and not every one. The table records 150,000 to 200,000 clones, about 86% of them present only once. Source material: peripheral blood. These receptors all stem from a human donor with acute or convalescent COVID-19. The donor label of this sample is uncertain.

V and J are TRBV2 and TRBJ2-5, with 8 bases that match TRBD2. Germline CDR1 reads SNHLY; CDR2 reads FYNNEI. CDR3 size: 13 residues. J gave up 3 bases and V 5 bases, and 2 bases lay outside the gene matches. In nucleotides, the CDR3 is TGTGCCAGCAGTCTACTAGCGGAAGAGACCCAGTACTTC. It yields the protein CASSLLAEETQYF.

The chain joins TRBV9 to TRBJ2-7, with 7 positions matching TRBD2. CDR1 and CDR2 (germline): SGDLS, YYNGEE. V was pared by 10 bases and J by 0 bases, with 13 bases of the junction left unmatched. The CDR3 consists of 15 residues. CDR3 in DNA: TGTGCCCGGGTGCCTGGCGGGGGTCCCTCCTACGAGCAGTACTTC. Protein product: CARVPGGGPSYEQYF.

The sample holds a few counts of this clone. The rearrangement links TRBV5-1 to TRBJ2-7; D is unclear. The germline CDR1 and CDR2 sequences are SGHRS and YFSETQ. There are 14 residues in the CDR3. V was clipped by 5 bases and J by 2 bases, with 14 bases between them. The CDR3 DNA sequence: TGCGCCAGCAGTTTTGCCCCTCCTACCTACGAGCAGTACTTC. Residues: CASSFAPPTYEQYF.

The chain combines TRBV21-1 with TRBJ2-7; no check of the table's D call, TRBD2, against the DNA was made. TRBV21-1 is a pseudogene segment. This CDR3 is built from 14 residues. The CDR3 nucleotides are TGTGCCGCGTTTCCGAGCGGGAAAGGAGGCGAGCAGTACTTC. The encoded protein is CAAFPSGKGGEQYF.

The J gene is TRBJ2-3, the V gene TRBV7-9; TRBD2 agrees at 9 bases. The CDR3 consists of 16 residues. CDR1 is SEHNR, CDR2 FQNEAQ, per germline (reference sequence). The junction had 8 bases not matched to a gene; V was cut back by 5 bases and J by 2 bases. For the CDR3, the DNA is TGTGCCAGCAGCCAGGGCGGGAGGGGTTCCACAGATACGCAGTATTTT. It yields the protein CASSQGGRGSTDTQYF.

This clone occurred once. The CDR3 spells CASSEARGTNQPQHF. In DNA form, the CDR3 reads TGTGCCAGCAGTGAAGCGCGAGGGACTAATCAGCCCCAGCATTTT. The chain couples TRBV2 to TRBJ1-5; D may be TRBD1 (5 bases). Trimming pared 0 bases from V and 4 bases from J, leaving 10 bases between. The CDR3 is 15 residues long. Germline CDR1 is SNHLY and CDR2 is FYNNEI.

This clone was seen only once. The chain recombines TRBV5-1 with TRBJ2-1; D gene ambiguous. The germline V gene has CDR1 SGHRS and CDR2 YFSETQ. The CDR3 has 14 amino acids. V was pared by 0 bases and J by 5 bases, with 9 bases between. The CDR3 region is CASSLGGTNNEQFF. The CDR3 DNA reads TGCGCCAGCAGCTTGGGAGGAACTAACAATGAGCAGTTCTTC.

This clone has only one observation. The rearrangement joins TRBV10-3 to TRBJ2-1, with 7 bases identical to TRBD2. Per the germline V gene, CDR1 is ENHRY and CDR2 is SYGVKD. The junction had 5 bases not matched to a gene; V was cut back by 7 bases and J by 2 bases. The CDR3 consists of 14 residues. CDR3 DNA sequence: TGTGCCATCATCATAGCGGGTGCCTACAATGAGCAGTTCTTC. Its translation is CAIIIAGAYNEQFF.

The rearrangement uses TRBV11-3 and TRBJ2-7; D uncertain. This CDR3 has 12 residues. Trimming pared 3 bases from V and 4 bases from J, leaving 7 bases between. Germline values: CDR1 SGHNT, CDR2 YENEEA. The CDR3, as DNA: TGTGCCAGCAGCTTCGGAGTTTACGAGCAGTACTTC. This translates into CASSFGVYEQYF.

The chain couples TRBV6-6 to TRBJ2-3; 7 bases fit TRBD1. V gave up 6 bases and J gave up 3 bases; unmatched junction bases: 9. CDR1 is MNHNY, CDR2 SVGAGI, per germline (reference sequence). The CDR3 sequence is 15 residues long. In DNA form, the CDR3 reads TGTGCCAGCAGGGGCACAGGGGTTGGGACAGATACGCAGTATTTT. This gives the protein CASRGTGVGTDTQYF.

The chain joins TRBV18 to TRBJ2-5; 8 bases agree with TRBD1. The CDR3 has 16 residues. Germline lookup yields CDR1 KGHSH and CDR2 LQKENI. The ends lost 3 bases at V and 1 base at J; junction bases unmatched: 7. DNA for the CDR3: TGTGCCAGCTCACCGGGCGGGACAGGATCCCAAGAGACCCAGTACTTC. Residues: CASSPGGTGSQETQYF.

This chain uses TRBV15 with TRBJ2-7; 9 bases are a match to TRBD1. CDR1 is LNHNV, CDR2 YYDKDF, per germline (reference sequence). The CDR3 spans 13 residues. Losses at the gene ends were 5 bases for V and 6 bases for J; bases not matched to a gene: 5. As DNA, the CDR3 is TGTGCCACCAGCCAACAGGGGGCTGGCGAGCAGTACTTC. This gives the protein CATSQQGAGEQYF.

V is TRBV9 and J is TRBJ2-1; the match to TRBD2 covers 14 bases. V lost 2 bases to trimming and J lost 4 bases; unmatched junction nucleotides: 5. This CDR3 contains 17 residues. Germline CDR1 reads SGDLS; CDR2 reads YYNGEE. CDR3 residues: CASSVTSGRALYNEQFF. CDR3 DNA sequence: TGTGCCAGCAGCGTGACTAGCGGGAGGGCCTTGTACAATGAGCAGTTCTTC.

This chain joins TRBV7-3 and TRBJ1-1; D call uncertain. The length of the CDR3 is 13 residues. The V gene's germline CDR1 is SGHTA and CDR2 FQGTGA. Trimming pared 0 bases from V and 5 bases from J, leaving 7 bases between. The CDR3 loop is CASSLTRGTEAFF. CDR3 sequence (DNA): TGTGCCAGCAGCTTAACTCGCGGAACTGAAGCTTTCTTT.

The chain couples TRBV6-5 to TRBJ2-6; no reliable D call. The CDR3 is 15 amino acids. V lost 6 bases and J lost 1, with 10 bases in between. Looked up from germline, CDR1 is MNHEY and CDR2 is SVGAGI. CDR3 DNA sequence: TGTGCCAGCAGGTTCTCGCGGTCTGGGGCCAACGTCCTGACTTTC. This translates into CASRFSRSGANVLTF.

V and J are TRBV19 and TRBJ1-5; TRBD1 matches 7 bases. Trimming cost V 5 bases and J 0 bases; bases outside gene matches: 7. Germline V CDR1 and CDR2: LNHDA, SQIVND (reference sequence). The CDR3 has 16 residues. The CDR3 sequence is CASSLRQGDSNQPQHF. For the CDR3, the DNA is TGTGCCAGTAGTCTCCGACAGGGCGATAGCAATCAGCCCCAGCATTTT.

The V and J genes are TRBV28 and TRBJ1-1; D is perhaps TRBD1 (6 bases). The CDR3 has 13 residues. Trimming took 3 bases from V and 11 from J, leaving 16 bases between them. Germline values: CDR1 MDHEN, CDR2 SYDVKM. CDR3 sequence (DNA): TGTGCCAGCAGTTTGGTACAGGGAATTCGGGCTTTCTTT. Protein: CASSLVQGIRAFF.